Below, one TCR beta chain is given with its context. What it binds is not known. The data were produced by immunoSEQ multiplex PCR, yet TCRdb's version contains in-frame clones alone and is incomplete. There are about 130,000 clones in the sample; approximately 89% occur only once, and around 9.3% lies in the top ten. This sample was taken from a study of T cell responses to AZD1222 COVID-19 vaccine. Study-level information: Second-dose groups at about 4 or about 12 weeks were pooled. Overall study results and limits: Spike-specific TCR breadth and depth grew following two AZD1222 doses. There were mostly white British donors and more females than males, and clonal diversity was possibly underestimated.

The TCR sequence derives from an adult in good health. Sequencing used peripheral blood, obtained on day 0 of AZD1222 vaccination.

CDR3 nucleotides: TGCGCCAGCAGCATCGGGACAGGAGATGGCTACACCTTC. Translated: CASSIGTGDGYTF. This sequence joins TRBV5-1 and TRBJ1-2, with 8 nucleotides matching TRBD1. The V gene's germline CDR1 is SGHRS and CDR2 YFSETQ. The CDR3 consists of 13 residues. V was clipped by 4 bases and J by 6 bases; unmatched bases: 5.